This paragraph covers one T cell receptor beta chain sequence. The data belong to a study of blood T cell repertoires in COVID-19. Study as a whole: Sites across the United States, Italy and Spain contributed samples from acute and convalescent COVID-19. PBMCs, B-cell-depleted T cells, or T cells provided the cDNA or gDNA that made up the material.

Germline trimming cut 5 bases from V and 4 bases from J; bases unmatched to any gene: 7. The CDR3 totals 15 residues. Germline CDR1 reads LGHDT; CDR2 reads YNNKEL (reference sequence). As handled by the study authors: By means of reference gene primer amplification, nucleated cell counts were estimated. Data came from immunoSEQ multiplex PCR; TCRdb stores just in-frame clones and leaves some out. V and J calls and clone size are copied from that table; D and trimming were computed from the DNA. The sample yields about 36,000 clones, roughly 80% seen once. Sequenced material: peripheral blood. The clonotype originates from a human donor in a cohort sampled during active COVID-19. The V call is TRBV3-1 (or the pseudogene TRBV3-2), the J call TRBJ2-1; 8 bases line up with TRBD1. The CDR3 DNA sequence: TGTGCCAGCAGCGCCCGACAGGGGTCTTACAATGAGCAGTTCTTC. Its protein product is CASSARQGSYNEQFF.